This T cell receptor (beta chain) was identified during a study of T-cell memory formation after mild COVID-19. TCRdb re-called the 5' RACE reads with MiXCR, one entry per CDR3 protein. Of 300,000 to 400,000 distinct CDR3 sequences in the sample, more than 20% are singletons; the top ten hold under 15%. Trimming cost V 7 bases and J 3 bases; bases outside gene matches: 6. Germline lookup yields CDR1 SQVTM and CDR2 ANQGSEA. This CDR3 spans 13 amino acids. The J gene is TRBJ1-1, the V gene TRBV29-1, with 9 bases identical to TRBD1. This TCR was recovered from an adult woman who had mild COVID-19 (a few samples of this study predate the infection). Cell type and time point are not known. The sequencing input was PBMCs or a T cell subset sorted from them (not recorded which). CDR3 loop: CSARTGADTEAFF. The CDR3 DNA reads TGCAGCGCCCGGACAGGGGCGGACACTGAAGCTTTCTTT.